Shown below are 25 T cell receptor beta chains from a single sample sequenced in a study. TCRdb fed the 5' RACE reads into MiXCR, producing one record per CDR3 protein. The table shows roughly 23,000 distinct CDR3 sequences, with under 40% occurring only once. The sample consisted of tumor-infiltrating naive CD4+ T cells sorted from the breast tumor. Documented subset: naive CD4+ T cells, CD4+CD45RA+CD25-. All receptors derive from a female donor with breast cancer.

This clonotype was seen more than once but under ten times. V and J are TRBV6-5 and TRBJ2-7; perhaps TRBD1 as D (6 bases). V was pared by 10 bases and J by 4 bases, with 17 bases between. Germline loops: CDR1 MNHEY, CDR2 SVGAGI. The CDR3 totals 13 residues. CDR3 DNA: TGTGCCACCCGGGACACCGACTCATACGAGCAGTACTTC. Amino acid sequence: CATRDTDSYEQYF.

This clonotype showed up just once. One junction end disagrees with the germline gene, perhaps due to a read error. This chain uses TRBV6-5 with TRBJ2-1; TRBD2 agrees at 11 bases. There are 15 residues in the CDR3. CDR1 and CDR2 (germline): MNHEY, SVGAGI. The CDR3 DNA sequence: TGTGCCAGCAGTCCTCTAGGGGCCCTAGCGGGAGGTCATGTCTTC. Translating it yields CASSPLGALAGGHVF.

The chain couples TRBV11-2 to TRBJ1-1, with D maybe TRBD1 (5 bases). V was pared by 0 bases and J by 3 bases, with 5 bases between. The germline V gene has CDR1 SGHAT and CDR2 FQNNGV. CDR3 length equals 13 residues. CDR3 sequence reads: CASSLDRDTEAFF. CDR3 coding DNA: TGTGCCAGCAGCTTAGACAGGGACACTGAAGCTTTCTTT.

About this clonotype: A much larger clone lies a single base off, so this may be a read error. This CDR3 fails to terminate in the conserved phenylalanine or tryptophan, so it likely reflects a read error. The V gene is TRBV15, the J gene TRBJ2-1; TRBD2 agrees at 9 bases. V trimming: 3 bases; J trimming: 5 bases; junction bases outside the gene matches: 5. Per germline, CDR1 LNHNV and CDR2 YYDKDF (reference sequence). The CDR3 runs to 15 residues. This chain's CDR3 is CATSRGLAADNEQFS. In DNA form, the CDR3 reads TGTGCCACCAGCAGGGGACTAGCAGCAGACAATGAGCAGTTCTCC.

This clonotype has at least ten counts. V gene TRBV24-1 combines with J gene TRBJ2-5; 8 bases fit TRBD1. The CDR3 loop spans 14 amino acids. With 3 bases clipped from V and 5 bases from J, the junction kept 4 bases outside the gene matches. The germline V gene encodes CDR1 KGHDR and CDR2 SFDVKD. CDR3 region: CATSDPGTGETQYF. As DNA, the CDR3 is TGTGCCACCAGTGATCCAGGGACAGGCGAGACCCAGTACTTC.

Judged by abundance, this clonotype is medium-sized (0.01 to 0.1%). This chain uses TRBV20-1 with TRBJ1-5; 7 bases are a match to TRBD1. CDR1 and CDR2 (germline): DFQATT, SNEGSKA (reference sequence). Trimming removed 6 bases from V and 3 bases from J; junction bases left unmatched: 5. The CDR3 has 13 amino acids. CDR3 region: CSANDRVNQPQHF. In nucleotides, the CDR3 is TGCAGTGCGAACGACAGGGTCAATCAGCCCCAGCATTTT.

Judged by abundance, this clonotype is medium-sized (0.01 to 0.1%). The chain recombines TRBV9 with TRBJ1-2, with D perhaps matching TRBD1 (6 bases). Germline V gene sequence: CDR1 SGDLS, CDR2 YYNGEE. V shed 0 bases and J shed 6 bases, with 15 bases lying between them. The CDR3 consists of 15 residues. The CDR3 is CASSVASRGTDGYTF. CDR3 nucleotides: TGTGCCAGCAGCGTAGCTAGTAGGGGGACGGATGGCTACACCTTC.

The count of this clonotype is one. DNA of the CDR3: TGTGCCAGCAGTGCCCGACGGGGGACCCGTTACAATGAGCAGTTCTTC. Translating gives CASSARRGTRYNEQFF. The chain couples TRBV2 to TRBJ2-1; D is perhaps TRBD2 (6 bases). V was clipped by 4 bases and J by 4 bases, with 17 bases between them. This CDR3 has 16 residues. Germline CDR1 and CDR2: SNHLY and FYNNEI. Based on the CDR3 plus reference TRBV2 and TRBJ2-1, the full variable domain is EPEVTQTPSHQVTQMGQEVILRCVPISNHLYFYWYRQILGQKVEFLVSFYNNEISEKSEIFDDQFSVERPDGSNFTLKIRSTKLEDSAMYFCASSARRGTRYNEQFFGPGTRLTVL.

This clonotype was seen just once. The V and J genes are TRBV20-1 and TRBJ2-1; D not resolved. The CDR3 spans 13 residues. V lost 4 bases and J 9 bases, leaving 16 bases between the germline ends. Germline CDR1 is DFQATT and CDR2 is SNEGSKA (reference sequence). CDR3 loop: CSAIGISFSEQFF. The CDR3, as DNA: TGCAGTGCTATCGGAATCTCCTTCAGTGAGCAGTTCTTC.

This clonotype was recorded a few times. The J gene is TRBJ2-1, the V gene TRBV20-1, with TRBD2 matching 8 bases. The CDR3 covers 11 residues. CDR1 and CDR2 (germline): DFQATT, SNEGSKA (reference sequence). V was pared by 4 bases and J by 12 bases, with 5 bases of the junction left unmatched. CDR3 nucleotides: TGCAGTGCTAAGTCTAGCGGGTGGCAGTTCTTC. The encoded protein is CSAKSSGWQFF.

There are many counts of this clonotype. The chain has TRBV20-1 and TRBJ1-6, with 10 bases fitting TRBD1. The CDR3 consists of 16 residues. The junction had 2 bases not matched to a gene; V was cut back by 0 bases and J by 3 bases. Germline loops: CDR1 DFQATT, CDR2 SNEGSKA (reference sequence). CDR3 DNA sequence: TGCAGTGCTAGAGAGACAGGGGGCTACTATAATTCACCCCTCCACTTT. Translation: CSARETGGYYNSPLHF.

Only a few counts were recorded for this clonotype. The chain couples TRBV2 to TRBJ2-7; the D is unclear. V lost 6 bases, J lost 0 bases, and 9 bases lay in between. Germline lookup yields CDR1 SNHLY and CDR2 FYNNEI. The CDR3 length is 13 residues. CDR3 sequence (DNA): TGTGCCAGCAGCGCAGACGTCTCCTACGAGCAGTACTTC. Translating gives CASSADVSYEQYF.

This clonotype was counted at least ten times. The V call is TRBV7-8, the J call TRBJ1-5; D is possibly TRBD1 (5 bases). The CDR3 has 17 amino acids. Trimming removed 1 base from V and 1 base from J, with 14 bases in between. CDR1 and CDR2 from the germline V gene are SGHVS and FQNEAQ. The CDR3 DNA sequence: TGTGCCAGCAGCTTAGAGGCGGGGCTTTACAGCAATCAGCCCCAGCATTTT. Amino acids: CASSLEAGLYSNQPQHF.

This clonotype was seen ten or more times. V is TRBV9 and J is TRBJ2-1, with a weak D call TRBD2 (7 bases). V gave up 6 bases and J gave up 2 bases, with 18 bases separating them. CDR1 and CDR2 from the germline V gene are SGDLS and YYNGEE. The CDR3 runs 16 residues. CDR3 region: CASTGGRENPYNEQFF. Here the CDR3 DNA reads TGTGCCAGCACTGGGGGGCGGGAGAACCCCTACAATGAGCAGTTCTTC. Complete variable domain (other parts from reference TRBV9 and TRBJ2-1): DSGVTQTPKHLITATGQRVTLRCSPRSGDLSVYWYQQSLDQGLQFLIQYYNGEERAKGNILERFSAQQFPDLHSELNLSSLELGDSALYFCASTGGRENPYNEQFFGPGTRLTVL.

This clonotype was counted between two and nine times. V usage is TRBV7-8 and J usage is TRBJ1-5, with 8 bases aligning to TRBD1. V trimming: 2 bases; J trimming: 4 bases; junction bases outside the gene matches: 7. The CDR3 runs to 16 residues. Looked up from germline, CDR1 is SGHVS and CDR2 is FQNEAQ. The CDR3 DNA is TGTGCCAGCAGCTTACATAGGACAGGGAGTAATCAGCCCCAGCATTTT. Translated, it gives CASSLHRTGSNQPQHF. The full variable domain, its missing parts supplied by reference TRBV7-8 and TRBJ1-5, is GAGVSQSPRYKVAKRGQDVALRCDPISGHVSLFWYQQALGQGPEFLTYFQNEAQLDKSGLPSDRFFAERPEGSVSTLKIQRTQQEDSAVYLCASSLHRTGSNQPQHFGDGTRLSIL.

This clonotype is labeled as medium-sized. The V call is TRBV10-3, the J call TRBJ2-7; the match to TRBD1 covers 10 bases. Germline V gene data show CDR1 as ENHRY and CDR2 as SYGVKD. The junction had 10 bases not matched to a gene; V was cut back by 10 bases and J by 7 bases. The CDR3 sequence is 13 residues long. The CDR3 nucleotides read TGTGCCACCCTGGGACAGGGGCTGAAAGAGCAGTACTTC. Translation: CATLGQGLKEQYF.

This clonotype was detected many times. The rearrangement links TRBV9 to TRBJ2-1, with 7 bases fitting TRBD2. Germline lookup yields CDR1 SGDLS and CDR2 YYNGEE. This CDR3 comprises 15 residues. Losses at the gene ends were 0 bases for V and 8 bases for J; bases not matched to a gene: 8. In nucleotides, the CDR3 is TGTGCCAGCAGCGTAGCGGGAGGAACCCTCGATGAGCAGTTCTTC. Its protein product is CASSVAGGTLDEQFF. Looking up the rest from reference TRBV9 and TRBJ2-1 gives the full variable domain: DSGVTQTPKHLITATGQRVTLRCSPRSGDLSVYWYQQSLDQGLQFLIQYYNGEERAKGNILERFSAQQFPDLHSELNLSSLELGDSALYFCASSVAGGTLDEQFFGPGTRLTVL.

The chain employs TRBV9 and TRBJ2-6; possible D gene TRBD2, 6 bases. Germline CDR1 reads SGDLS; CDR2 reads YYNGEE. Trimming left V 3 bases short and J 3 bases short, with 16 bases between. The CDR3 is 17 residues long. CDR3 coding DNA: TGTGCCAGCAGCGCCAGCAAGACTAGGGGTGGGGCCAACGTCCTGACTTTC. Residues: CASSASKTRGGANVLTF.

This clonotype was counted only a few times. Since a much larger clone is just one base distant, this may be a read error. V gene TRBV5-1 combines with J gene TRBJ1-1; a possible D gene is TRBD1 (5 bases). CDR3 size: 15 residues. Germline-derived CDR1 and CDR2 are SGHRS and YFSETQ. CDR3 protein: CASSWGDVQNTGAFF. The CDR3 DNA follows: TGCGCCAGCAGCTGGGGGGACGTACAGAACACTGGAGCTTTCTTT.

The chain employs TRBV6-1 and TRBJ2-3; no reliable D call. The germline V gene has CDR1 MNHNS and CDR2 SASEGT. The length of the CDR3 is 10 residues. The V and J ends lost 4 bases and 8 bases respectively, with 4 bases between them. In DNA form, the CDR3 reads TGTGCCAGCAGTGTCTTTACGCAGTATTTT. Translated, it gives CASSVFTQYF.

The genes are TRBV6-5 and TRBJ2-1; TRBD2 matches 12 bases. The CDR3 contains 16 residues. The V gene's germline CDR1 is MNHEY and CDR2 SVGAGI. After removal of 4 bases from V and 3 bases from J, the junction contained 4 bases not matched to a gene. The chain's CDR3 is CASSLGTSGFYNEQFF. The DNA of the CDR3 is TGTGCCAGCAGTTTGGGGACTAGCGGGTTCTACAATGAGCAGTTCTTC.

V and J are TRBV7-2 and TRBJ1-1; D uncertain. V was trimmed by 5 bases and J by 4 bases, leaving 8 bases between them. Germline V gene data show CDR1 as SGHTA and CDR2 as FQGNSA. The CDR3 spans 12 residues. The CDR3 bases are TGTGCCAGCAGCCCCTTGGTCACTGAAGCTTTCTTT. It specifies CASSPLVTEAFF. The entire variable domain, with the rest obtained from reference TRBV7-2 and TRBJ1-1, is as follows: GAGVSQSPSNKVTEKGKDVELRCDPISGHTALYWYRQSLGQGLEFLIYFQGNSAPDKSGLPSDRFSAERTGGSVSTLTIQRTQQEDSAVYLCASSPLVTEAFFGQGTRLTVV.

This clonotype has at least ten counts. The CDR3 here is CSAVAGVGTDTQYF. Written as DNA, the CDR3 is TGCAGCGCTGTGGCGGGAGTGGGCACAGATACGCAGTATTTT. The chain joins TRBV29-1 to TRBJ2-3; 7 bases align to TRBD2. CDR1 is SQVTM and CDR2 is ANQGSEA in the germline V gene. The CDR3 runs 14 residues. The trim removed 7 bases at V and 1 base at J, leaving 8 bases unmatched.

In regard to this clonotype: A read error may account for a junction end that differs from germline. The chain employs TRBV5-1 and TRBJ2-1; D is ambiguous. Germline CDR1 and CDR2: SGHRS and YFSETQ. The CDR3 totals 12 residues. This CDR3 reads CASGLASDEQFF. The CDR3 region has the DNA TGCGCCAGCGGCTTGGCCTCGGATGAGCAGTTCTTC.

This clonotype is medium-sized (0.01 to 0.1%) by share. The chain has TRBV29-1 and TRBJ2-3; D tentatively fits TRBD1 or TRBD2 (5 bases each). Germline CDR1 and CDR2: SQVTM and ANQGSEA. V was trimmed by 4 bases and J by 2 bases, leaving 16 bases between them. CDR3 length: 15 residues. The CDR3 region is CSVGGPGPDTDTQYF. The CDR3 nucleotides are TGCAGCGTTGGGGGTCCGGGACCAGACACAGATACGCAGTATTTT.